Each of the 2 T cell receptor beta chains below was sequenced from the same sample in a study of T cell responses to AZD1222 COVID-19 vaccine. Using immunoSEQ multiplex PCR, the repertoire was profiled, and TCRdb retains in-frame clones only, with some absent. The sample lists approximately 110,000 clones, 91% seen once, with 6% to 8% in the top ten. The sequenced sample was peripheral blood, obtained on day 0 of AZD1222 vaccination. These receptors were obtained from an adult in good health.

This sequence joins TRBV3-1 (or the pseudogene TRBV3-2) and TRBJ2-1; 11 bases agree with TRBD1. The CDR3 covers 16 residues. The V gene end was trimmed by 0 bases and the J gene end by 9 bases; junction bases not matched to a gene: 7. Germline loops: CDR1 LGHDT, CDR2 YNNKEL (reference sequence). The CDR3 sequence: CASSQDQGQGVSEQFF. The CDR3 coding sequence is TGTGCCAGCAGCCAAGATCAGGGACAGGGGGTGAGTGAGCAGTTCTTC.

The chain has TRBV2 and TRBJ1-2; a weak D match, TRBD1 (6 bases). The germline V gene has CDR1 SNHLY and CDR2 FYNNEI. The CDR3 consists of 14 residues. The germline V and J ends were trimmed by 7 bases and 8 bases, with 20 bases remaining between them. CDR3 region: CASTRARDKAGYTF. CDR3 bases: TGTGCCAGCACCAGGGCGCGGGACAAGGCGGGCTACACCTTC.